The T cell receptor (beta chain) under discussion was sequenced for a study of the immune and genomic landscape of osteosarcoma. Turning to the study itself: Patients had high-grade osteosarcoma, aged 5-81 at diagnosis.

This table comes from immunoSEQ multiplex PCR, and its TCRdb copy is limited to in-frame clones, with some not included. Here the sample spans about 410 clones, 80% being singletons. Comment on this clone: The antigen remains unidentified.

CDR1 and CDR2 (germline): MNHNS, SASEGT. V lost 3 bases, J lost 3 bases, and 4 bases stayed unmatched. This CDR3 spans 15 amino acids. Overall study results and limits: A single dominant hyperexpanded clone appeared in a handful of cases, each with <100 clonotypes.

The gene calls are TRBV6-1 and TRBJ2-5; 10 nucleotides line up with TRBD2. This TCR derives from a man aged 35 to 55 with osteosarcoma. Sequences were obtained from metastatic tumor tissue from the lung. This chain's CDR3 is CASSELAGEKETQYF. DNA for the CDR3: TGTGCCAGCAGTGAGCTAGCGGGGGAAAAAGAGACCCAGTACTTC.